These T cell receptor beta chains were read from a single sample in a study of blood T cell repertoires in COVID-19. Clones were read by immunoSEQ multiplex PCR, and TCRdb kept only the in-frame ones, dropping some. The table shows approximately 150,000 clones, with roughly 85% occurring only once. Material for sequencing was PBMCs or T cells enriched from blood (not recorded which). These TCRs come from a man in his fifties or sixties who had recovered from COVID-19. Each CDR3 is given with its conserved first and last residue. Fields, in order: D gene, V gene, clone size, J gene, CDR3 DNA, CDR3 protein. D genes are given only for firm matches. Clone size appears in some rows only: once, few, many, or a class for an expanded clone.

d_gene: TRBD1; v_gene: TRBV6-5; abundance: many; j_gene: TRBJ2-1; CDR3nt: TGTGCCAGCATCCCGGACAGGGCAGTCTACAATGAGCAGTTCTTC; CDR3aa: CASIPDRAVYNEQFF
d_gene: TRBD1; v_gene: TRBV6-1; abundance: NA; j_gene: TRBJ2-5; CDR3nt: TGTGCCAGCAGTGACGGACCGGGACAGGGGGCGCCTATGGTAGAGACCCAGTACTTC; CDR3aa: CASSDGPGQGAPMVETQYF
d_gene: TRBD1; v_gene: TRBV20-1; abundance: NA; j_gene: TRBJ1-5; CDR3nt: TGCAGTGCTAGTGATTCCGGGACAGGGGGAGACAATCAGCCCCAGCATTTT; CDR3aa: CSASDSGTGGDNQPQHF
d_gene: TRBD2; v_gene: TRBV9; abundance: NA; j_gene: TRBJ2-1; CDR3nt: TGTGCCAGCAGCCCCGGGACTAGCGTGCATGAGCAGTTCTTC; CDR3aa: CASSPGTSVHEQFF
d_gene: NA; v_gene: TRBV2; abundance: few; j_gene: TRBJ1-3; CDR3nt: TGTGCCAGCAGCAAGACACTCAGCTCTGGAAACACCATATATTTT; CDR3aa: CASSKTLSSGNTIYF
d_gene: NA; v_gene: TRBV5-1; abundance: NA; j_gene: TRBJ1-2; CDR3nt: TGCGCCAGCAAACAGGGAAACTATGGCTATACCTTC; CDR3aa: CASKQGNYGYTF
d_gene: NA; v_gene: TRBV9; abundance: medium-sized; j_gene: TRBJ1-1; CDR3nt: TGTGCCAGCAGCGTCGTACAGGGTAAGGGCACTGAAGCTTTCTTT; CDR3aa: CASSVVQGKGTEAFF
d_gene: TRBD1; v_gene: TRBV2; abundance: NA; j_gene: TRBJ2-1; CDR3nt: TGTGCCGTTAAGAGGACAGGATACAATGAGCAGTTCTTC; CDR3aa: CAVKRTGYNEQFF
d_gene: TRBD1; v_gene: TRBV27; abundance: once; j_gene: TRBJ1-5; CDR3nt: TGTGCCAGCAGTTTTAGCGGACAGGGTCAGCAGCCCCAGCATTTT; CDR3aa: CASSFSGQGQQPQHF
d_gene: NA; v_gene: TRBV25-1; abundance: few; j_gene: TRBJ2-2; CDR3nt: TGTGCCAGCAGTGAGACGGGGGGCTCCACCGGGGAGCTGTTTTTT; CDR3aa: CASSETGGSTGELFF
d_gene: NA; v_gene: TRBV15; abundance: NA; j_gene: TRBJ1-2; CDR3nt: TGTGCCACCAGCACCGAAAGGACTTCTGGTGGTGGCTACACCTTC; CDR3aa: CATSTERTSGGGYTF